This TCR beta chain was obtained from a study of T cells in Graves' hyperthyroidism and ophthalmopathy. In the study overall: Peripheral blood draws took place at initial diagnosis, ahead of any treatment.

The V gene's germline CDR1 is SGHNT and CDR2 YYREEE (reference sequence). This CDR3 has 17 amino acids. Trimming at V came to 0 bases and at J to 8 bases, leaving 14 bases not matched to a gene. Amplification of TCR beta CDR3 regions was performed using RNA transcripts as template. A set of HTBI primers served as the primers for a first-round RT-PCR of the TCR CDR3. MiXCR was run by TCRdb on the multiplex PCR reads, yielding one entry per CDR3 protein. Found here are hundreds of thousands of distinct CDR3 sequences, over 15% of them singletons; the top ten hold around 18%. This TCR was sampled from a woman under 30 with Graves' hyperthyroidism. The V gene is TRBV5-4, the J gene TRBJ2-1; 7 bases are a match to TRBD1. The sample was blood. The CDR3 here is CASSLGYRAGGLDEQFF. CDR3 nucleotides: TGTGCCAGCAGCTTGGGGTATCGGGCAGGGGGTTTGGATGAGCAGTTCTTC.